This TCR beta chain was sequenced in a study of T-cell memory formation after mild COVID-19 (dated by TCRdb to about 2021). About the full investigation: Most TCR sequence clusters were specific to one of the two donors. The cohort comprised two young, previously healthy adult volunteers, one female and one male. Longitudinal TCRalpha and TCRbeta repertoire sequencing tracked T-cell clones expanding and contracting after mild COVID-19 in a couple of donors.

Ficoll-Paque density gradient centrifugation was the method used to isolate PBMCs. Broad study findings and their caveats: Some responding clones were detected in pre-infection memory, suggesting pre-existing cross-reactive memory T cells joined the SARS-CoV-2 response. SARS-CoV-2 specificity of the second-wave clones peaking on day 37 was not confirmed. The study covered only a couple of mild cases, and larger cohorts including severe cases with pre-infection samples were considered necessary. Contracting CD4+ clones were located mainly in the CM and EM memory subsets, whereas CD8+ clones were found to be enriched in EMRA. From day 15 to 85, contracting clones showed balanced CD4/CD8 phenotypes, whereas a second wave of clones that expanded from day 15 to 37 leaned towards CD4+.

The CDR1 and CDR2 encoded by the germline V gene (reference sequence) are DFQATT and SNEGSKA. The junction shows trimming of 1 base on V and 11 bases on J, and the gene matches do not reach 9 bases of it. The CDR3 numbers 15 residues from cysteine through phenylalanine. The kept DNA is CDR3 alone, 45 bases in frame from the first base. The run used an Illumina NovaSeq 6000. cDNA libraries for TCRalpha and TCRbeta were prepared by 5'RACE using constant-segment primers, with sample barcodes and unique molecular identifiers added. RNA was extracted from every sample with Trizol reagent. Library amplification was performed in two PCR steps, and a second sample barcode and Illumina TruSeq adapters were introduced in the second step. Sequencing of the libraries was done on an Illumina NovaSeq, producing 2 x 150 bp paired-end reads. The paper's data handling went like this. Reads were demultiplexed and collapsed into UMI-guided consensus sequences with migec v1.2.7. Using mixcr v2.1.11, the UMI consensuses were aligned to TRA and TRB V and J templates and assembled into clonotypes. A clonotype was counted as expanded or contracted only if both edgeR and NoisET called the change significant, with noise models trained on biological replicates. edgeR calls used a false discovery rate-adjusted p below 0.01 and a log2 fold-change threshold of 1. As an exploratory analysis of dynamics, PCA with hierarchical clustering was applied to max-normalized trajectories of the 1000 most abundant clonotypes. The CD4 or CD8 phenotype of responding clones was assigned using the separately sequenced CD4+ and CD8+ repertoires. The public reads were quality trimmed at Q25 with fastp and then assembled into clones with MiXCR by TCRdb, keeping productive beta chains. Identical CDR3 protein sequences are pooled into one entry, listed with their most common genes and DNA. The V and J calls were not made by the authors but by TCRdb's processing. The sample has approximately 300,000 distinct CDR3 sequences on record, roughly 15% of them singletons. The top ten clonotypes cover 20% to 25% of the sample.

A remark on this clonotype: The target of this receptor is not known. No much larger clonotype is one base removed from it; base qualities were not supplied.

The rearrangement joined TRBV20-1 to TRBJ2-1, and 12 junctional nucleotides match TRBD2. What was sequenced was PBMCs or a T cell subset sorted from them (not recorded which). The receptor was isolated from a man aged 18 to 30 who had mild COVID-19 (a few samples of this study predate the infection). The sample titles of this study are shuffled in the database, so cell type and time point are left out; the donor was told from shared clones. The encoded CDR3 is CSARGLAGEISQQFF. The nucleotide sequence is given as TGCAGTGCTAGAGGACTAGCGGGGGAGATTTCTCAGCAGTTCTTC.